This T cell receptor (beta chain) derives from a study of blood T cell repertoires in COVID-19. At the level of the study: Sources were T cells, B-cell-depleted T cells, or PBMCs; the material itself was cDNA or gDNA.

Profiled with immunoSEQ multiplex PCR; TCRdb holds only in-frame clones, not every one. The table includes around 99,000 clones, 70% to 80% detected once. The CDR3 consists of 16 residues. V was pared by 2 bases and J by 5 bases, with 19 bases between. Per germline, CDR1 SGDLS and CDR2 YYNGEE. Sequenced material: peripheral blood. The TCR originated in a woman of 80 years or more with active or convalescent COVID-19. The chain carries TRBV9 and TRBJ2-5, with D maybe TRBD1 (7 bases). This CDR3 is CASSVTGSAGGETQYF. CDR3 nucleotide sequence: TGTGCCAGCAGCGTGACCGGGTCAGCAGGGGGGGAGACCCAGTACTTC.